The present TCR beta chain was sequenced within a study of STAT5B mutations in CD4+ large granular lymphocyte leukemia. Study outcomes and limitations: 8/27 top patient clones versus 2/35 control clones were TRBV06-family. Over 20% of private leukemic clonotypes occurred rarely in other patients' non-leukemic repertoires.

The CDR3 has 14 residues. Germline CDR1 reads WNHNN; CDR2 reads SYGVQD (reference sequence). V shed 5 bases and J shed 5 bases, with 16 bases lying between them. As to this clone: Antigen specificity is unknown.

Repertoires were generated with immunoSEQ multiplex PCR, while TCRdb's copy carries only in-frame clones and drops some. Altogether 30,000 to 35,000 clones are present, roughly 88% being singletons, with the ten largest covering 0.97%. The material sequenced was CD4+ T cells from blood buffy coats. The chain recombines TRBV10-1 with TRBJ2-7, with D possibly matching TRBD2 (5 bases). The source of this sequence is a human donor in good health. The CDR3 here is CASSNAGLSDEQYF. CDR3 bases: TGCGCCAGCAGTAATGCTGGACTGTCCGACGAGCAGTACTTC.